The clone carrying this T cell receptor (beta chain) was observed a single time. Its antigen remains unidentified. Time point in this sample: newly diagnosed, previously untreated cHL patient sample. A comparison was provided by newly diagnosed, untreated classical Hodgkin lymphoma PBMCs. This record belongs to a study of PD-1 blockade in classical Hodgkin lymphoma. The CDR3 contains 16 residues. Between the trimmed V and J ends, which lost 0 bases and 2 bases, there was a span of 13 bases. Germline V gene lookup returns CDR1 MNHEY and CDR2 SVGAGI. General observations from the study: The causes of the repertoire differences, possibly disease activity or prior therapy, remain undefined. Baseline TCR diversity was reportedly lower in newly diagnosed patients than healthy donors.

Clones were sequenced by immunoSEQ multiplex PCR, and TCRdb holds only the in-frame ones, with some missing. Here the sample spans 70,000 or so clones, 85% to 95% being singletons. This clonotype originated in a human donor with classical Hodgkin lymphoma. J is TRBJ1-2 and V is TRBV6-5; tentatively, D is TRBD1 (5 bases). The material sequenced was peripheral blood mononuclear cells (PBMCs). The CDR3, as DNA: TGTGCCAGCAGTTACTCTTTTCTGGGGACGAACTATGGCTACACCTTC. Translation: CASSYSFLGTNYGYTF.